What follows are 11 T cell receptor beta chains derived from one specimen sequenced in a study of glioma-infiltrating T cells after dendritic cell vaccination. Repertoires were generated with immunoSEQ multiplex PCR, while TCRdb's copy carries only in-frame clones and drops some. This repertoire shows about 92,000 clones, about nine tenths found once; its top ten account for approximately 15%. The sequencing here drew on blood, taken before dendritic cell vaccination. The source is a human donor with glioblastoma.

The sample holds one count of this clone. The chain couples TRBV7-2 to TRBJ2-7; TRBD1 aligns across 12 bases. After removal of 8 bases from V and 7 bases from J, the junction contained 12 bases not matched to a gene. The CDR3 has 15 residues. The germline CDR1 and CDR2 sequences are SGHTA and FQGNSA. CDR3: CASGTAGTGGGEQYF. The CDR3 nucleotides read TGTGCCAGCGGGACGGCGGGGACAGGGGGCGGGGAGCAGTACTTC. The full variable domain, in which reference TRBV7-2 and TRBJ2-7 provide the parts outside the CDR3, is GAGVSQSPSNKVTEKGKDVELRCDPISGHTALYWYRQSLGQGLEFLIYFQGNSAPDKSGLPSDRFSAERTGGSVSTLTIQRTQQEDSAVYLCASGTAGTGGGEQYFGPGTRLTVT.

This CDR3 is CASSYLGGGYTF. The CDR3 DNA is TGTGCCAGCAGTTACTTGGGGGGAGGCTACACCTTC. The V call is TRBV6-5, the J call TRBJ1-2; weak D call: TRBD1 (5 bases). CDR1 MNHEY and CDR2 SVGAGI come from the germline V gene. The CDR3 length is 12 residues. The V gene lost 1 base and the J gene lost 8 bases, with 8 bases spanning the gap.

The rearrangement joins TRBV2 to TRBJ2-1, with 12 positions matching TRBD2. CDR3 length: 17 amino acids. J gave up 5 bases and V 0 bases, and 5 bases lay outside the gene matches. Germline V gives CDR1 SNHLY, CDR2 FYNNEI. The CDR3 reads CASSEALAGGPDNEQFF. CDR3 DNA: TGTGCCAGCAGTGAAGCGCTAGCGGGGGGGCCAGACAATGAGCAGTTCTTC.

The rearrangement joins TRBV5-1 to TRBJ2-3, with 9 positions matching TRBD2. This CDR3 is 16 amino acids long. Trimming cost V 0 bases and J 4 bases; bases outside gene matches: 6. The V gene's germline CDR1 is SGHRS and CDR2 YFSETQ. CDR3 protein: CASSLEQRGVADTQYF. CDR3 sequence (DNA): TGCGCCAGCAGCTTGGAGCAGCGGGGGGTCGCAGATACGCAGTATTTT. Combining the CDR3 with reference TRBV5-1 and TRBJ2-3 gives the whole variable domain KAGVTQTPRYLIKTRGQQVTLSCSPISGHRSVSWYQQTPGQGLQFLFEYFSETQRNKGNFPGRFSGRQFSNSRSEMNVSTLELGDSALYLCASSLEQRGVADTQYFGPGTRLTVL.

The chain recombines TRBV7-9 with TRBJ1-2; the D is unclear. CDR1 and CDR2 from the germline V gene are SEHNR and FQNEAQ (reference sequence). This CDR3 is built from 14 residues. V lost 8 bases and J 9 bases, leaving 22 bases between the germline ends. CDR3 residues: CASGPPGPFASYTF. CDR3 bases: TGTGCCAGCGGCCCCCCTGGGCCCTTCGCGAGCTACACCTTC. Drawing the rest from reference TRBV7-9 and TRBJ1-2, the complete variable domain is DTGVSQNPRHKITKRGQNVTFRCDPISEHNRLYWYRQTLGQGPEFLTYFQNEAQLEKSRLLSDRFSAERPKGSFSTLEIQRTEQGDSAMYLCASGPPGPFASYTFGSGTRLTVV.

This chain connects TRBV29-1 to TRBJ2-1; D not resolved. Germline V gene data show CDR1 as SQVTM and CDR2 as ANQGSEA. Trimming removed 6 bases from V and 0 bases from J, with 12 bases in between. The CDR3 consists of 14 residues. The CDR3 DNA reads as TGCAGCGTCGGCGGCCGAAGCTCCTACAATGAGCAGTTCTTC. Translated: CSVGGRSSYNEQFF.

The chain joins TRBV7-6 to TRBJ2-7; tentatively, D is TRBD1 (6 bases). V was clipped by 6 bases and J by 2 bases, with 14 bases between them. Germline V lookup: CDR1 SGHVS, CDR2 FNYEAQ. The CDR3 loop spans 14 amino acids. CDR3: CASSPTGNPYEQYF. The CDR3 DNA is TGTGCCAGCAGTCCAACAGGGAATCCCTACGAGCAGTACTTC.

This rearrangement joins TRBV18 to TRBJ1-4; 10 bases agree with TRBD1. The germline V gene has CDR1 KGHSH and CDR2 LQKENI. J was trimmed by 5 bases and V by 2 bases; bases with no gene match: 14. The CDR3 runs 19 residues. DNA for the CDR3: TGTGCCAGCTCACCAATTTCGGAACTGAGACAGGGGGCAAATGAAAAACTGTTTTTT. Its protein is CASSPISELRQGANEKLFF.

V usage is TRBV10-3 and J usage is TRBJ2-3; 16 bases are shared with TRBD2. The junction had 4 bases not matched to a gene; V was cut back by 8 bases and J by 2 bases. Germline V gene sequence: CDR1 ENHRY, CDR2 SYGVKD. This CDR3 comprises 16 residues. Here the CDR3 reads CAIAGLAGGSTDTQYF. CDR3 DNA sequence: TGTGCCATCGCGGGACTAGCGGGAGGGTCCACAGATACGCAGTATTTT.

This chain uses TRBV7-9 with TRBJ2-1; 8 nucleotides align to TRBD2. The CDR3 has 16 amino acids. Germline V gene data show CDR1 as SEHNR and CDR2 as FQNEAQ (reference sequence). V was pared by 5 bases and J by 6 bases, with 12 bases of the junction left unmatched. The CDR3, as DNA: TGTGCCAGCAGCCCAAGCGGGAGAGGAACTACCAATGAGCAGTTCTTC. It encodes CASSPSGRGTTNEQFF.

The chain couples TRBV5-8 to TRBJ1-2; a possible D gene is TRBD1 (6 bases). V was cut by 0 bases and J by 7 bases, with 22 bases left in between. The germline V gene encodes CDR1 SGHTS and CDR2 YDEGEE. The CDR3 has 17 residues. CDR3 nucleotides: TGTGCCAGCAGCTTGGATCCTGGACAGCCCGATGGATCTGGCTACACCTTC. This encodes CASSLDPGQPDGSGYTF.